A single T cell receptor beta chain is shown here with its context. This CDR3 is also generated by other DNA sequences in the sample. The sample comes from a study of shared clonotypes between healthy human individuals. Germline loops: CDR1 MGHRA, CDR2 YSYEKL. This CDR3 comprises 14 residues. V lost 0 bases to trimming and J lost 4 bases, with 10 bases between them. Deep was the level at which the assay was run. Using immunoSEQ multiplex PCR, the repertoire was profiled, and TCRdb retains in-frame clones only, with some absent. The data contain approximately 1.9 million clones, approximately 92% of them seen just once; the ten biggest clones take up roughly 1.7%. The naive CD8 subset, CD45RO-negative cells positively selected for CCR7, excluded terminally differentiated effector memory CD45RA+ cells.

The source material was naive CD8+ T cells from PBMCs. The clonotype was recovered from a man between 18 and 29 years old in good health. Some clones in this sample may be carry-over from other donors' samples. The genes are TRBV4-1 and TRBJ2-7; no reliable D call. The CDR3: CASSQDDSSYEQYF. CDR3 nucleotides: TGCGCCAGCAGCCAAGATGATTCGAGTTACGAGCAGTACTTC.